Sequencing of this T cell receptor (beta chain) was carried out in a study of shared clonotypes between healthy human individuals. Study overall: The study used three CD4 naive, three CD4 memory, two CD8 naive and one CD8 memory plate per donor. General study results and limits: Larger estimated richness was generally seen in naive subsets than in memory subsets.

In the case of this clone: Its antigen is not known.

Assay: immunoSEQ multiplex PCR; the TCRdb copy retains only in-frame clones and omits some. The table lists 2.3 million or so clones, more than 80% of them singletons, with 0.35% to 0.5% in the top ten. The CDR3 covers 15 residues. Germline CDR1 reads MDHEN; CDR2 reads SYDVKM. V was cut by 5 bases and J by 8 bases, with 18 bases left in between. The receptor's source is a man younger than 30 in good health. Some clones in this sample may be carry-over from other donors' samples. The specimen sequenced was naive CD4+ T cells from PBMCs. Subset: CD45RA+ positively selected. This chain connects TRBV28 to TRBJ1-4, with D hard to call. The CDR3 sequence: CASSLGGISREKLFF. The CDR3 bases are TGTGCCAGCAGTCTAGGAGGGATAAGTAGGGAAAAACTGTTTTTT.